This T cell receptor beta chain was recovered during a study of blood T cell repertoires in COVID-19. Overall study context: From T cells, B-cell-depleted T cells, or PBMCs came the material, which was cDNA or gDNA.

The study recruited people aged roughly 18 to 95 years across some 23 US areas. Recovery meant two consecutive negative NP/OP PCR tests, professional clearance, or resolved symptoms. The CDR3 totals 16 residues. CDR1 and CDR2 from the germline V gene are SEHNR and FQNEAQ (reference sequence). V was pared by 5 bases and J by 2 bases, with 8 bases of the junction left unmatched. Libraries were prepared by immunoSEQ multiplex PCR; TCRdb keeps only in-frame clonotypes and omits some of them. The sample records approximately 160,000 clones, less than 90% being singletons. V gene TRBV7-9 combines with J gene TRBJ2-3; TRBD2 matches 9 bases. Material: PBMCs or T cells enriched from blood (not recorded which). The origin of this receptor is a woman in her forties or fifties who had recovered from COVID-19. The CDR3 region is CASSAWAGGITDTQYF. The CDR3 coding sequence is TGTGCCAGCAGCGCTTGGGCGGGAGGGATCACAGATACGCAGTATTTT.